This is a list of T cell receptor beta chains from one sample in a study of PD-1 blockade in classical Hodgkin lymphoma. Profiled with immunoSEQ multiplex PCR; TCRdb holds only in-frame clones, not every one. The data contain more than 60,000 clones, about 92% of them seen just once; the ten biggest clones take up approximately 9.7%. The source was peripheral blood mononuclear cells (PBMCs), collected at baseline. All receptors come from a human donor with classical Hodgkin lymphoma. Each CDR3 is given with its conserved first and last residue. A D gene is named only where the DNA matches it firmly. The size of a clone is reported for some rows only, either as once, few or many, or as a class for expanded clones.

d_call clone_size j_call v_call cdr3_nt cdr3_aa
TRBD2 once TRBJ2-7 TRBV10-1 TGCGCCAGCAGTGATGCGGGGGACCTAAGAGGAATATACGAGCAGTACTTC CASSDAGDLRGIYEQYF
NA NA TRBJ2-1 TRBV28 TGTGCCAGCAGTTTATCAGGCAATGAGCAGTTCTTC CASSLSGNEQFF
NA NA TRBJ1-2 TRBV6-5 TGTGCCAGCAGTCCCCGACACAATGACGGCTACACCTTC CASSPRHNDGYTF
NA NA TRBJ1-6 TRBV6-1 TGTGCCAGCAGTGGAACTCATTCACCCCTCCACTTT CASSGTHSPLHF
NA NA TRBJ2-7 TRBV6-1 TGTGCCAGCAGTGAACGGGCCGCATCCGTGCTATACGAGCAGTACTTC CASSERAASVLYEQYF
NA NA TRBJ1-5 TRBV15 TGTGCCACCAGCAGAGAACGGGGGACCAATCAGCCCCAGCATTTT CATSRERGTNQPQHF
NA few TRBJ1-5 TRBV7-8 TGTGCCAGCAGCCTCCATAATCAGCCCCAGCATTTT CASSLHNQPQHF
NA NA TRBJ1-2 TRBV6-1 TGTGCTAGCGGGCCGAACAGGGTATACGGCTACACCTTC CASGPNRVYGYTF
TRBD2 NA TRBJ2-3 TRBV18 TGTGCCAGCTCACCACTGGCATTACTAGCGGGGGTCACAGATACGCAGTATTTT CASSPLALLAGVTDTQYF
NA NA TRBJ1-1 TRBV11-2 TGTGCCAGCAGCTTTTCCCACACCTTGAACACTGAAGCTTTCTTT CASSFSHTLNTEAFF
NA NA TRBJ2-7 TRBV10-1 TGCGCCAGCAGTGAGAACTGGGGAGTCGGGTACGAGCAGTACTTC CASSENWGVGYEQYF
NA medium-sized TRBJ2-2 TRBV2 TGTGCCAGCAGACCCCCAGGGTTGGTAGGAACCGGGGAGCTGTTTTTT CASRPPGLVGTGELFF
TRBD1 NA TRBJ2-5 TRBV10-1 TGCGCCAGCAAAGCCAGGACAGGGGAGACCCAGTACTTC CASKARTGETQYF
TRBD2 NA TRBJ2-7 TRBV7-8 TGTGCCAGCAGCTTAGCGGGGGGGGTCGGGACCTTACCTTACGAGCAGTACTTC CASSLAGGVGTLPYEQYF
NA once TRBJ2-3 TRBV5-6 TGTGCCAGCAGCTTGTTTGGTACGGCGCCTAGCACAGATACGCAGTATTTT CASSLFGTAPSTDTQYF
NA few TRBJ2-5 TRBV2 TGTGCCAGCAGTGAACCGGGTTTCCAAGAGACCCAGTACTTC CASSEPGFQETQYF
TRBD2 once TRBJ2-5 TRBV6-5 TGTGCCAGCAGGACTACTAGCGGGGGTCGGGAGACCCAGTACTTC CASRTTSGGRETQYF
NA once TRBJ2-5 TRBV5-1 TGCGCCAGCAGCTCCTTCAGAGGGGATCAAGAGACCCAGTACTTC CASSSFRGDQETQYF
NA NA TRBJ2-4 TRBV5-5 TGTGCCAGCAGCTTGCCTTTGACTATGGGGGACATTCAGTACTTC CASSLPLTMGDIQYF
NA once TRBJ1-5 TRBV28 TGTGCCAGCAGTTTGACGGGTGAGGGCAATCAGCCCCAGCATTTT CASSLTGEGNQPQHF
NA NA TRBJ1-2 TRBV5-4 TGTGCCAGCAGCTTGTTTGGAGAAAACTATGGCTACACCTTC CASSLFGENYGYTF
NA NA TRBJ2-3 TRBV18 TGTGCCAGCTCACCACCGGTCGGGGATACGCAGTATTTT CASSPPVGDTQYF
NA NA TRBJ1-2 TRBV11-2 TGTGCCAGCAGCTTAAGACAGGCTGGCTACACCTTC CASSLRQAGYTF
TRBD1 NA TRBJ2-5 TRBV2 TGTGCCAGCAGACGGGACAGCGAAATAAGACAAGAGACCCAGTACTTC CASRRDSEIRQETQYF
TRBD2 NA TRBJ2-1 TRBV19 TGTGCCAGTAGTCTGAGACTAGCGGGAGGATTATGGAACAGGGGCAATGAGCAGTTCTTC CASSLRLAGGLWNRGNEQFF
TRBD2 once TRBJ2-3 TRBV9 TGTGCCAGCAGTCTTCTCAGCGGGGGTGGCACAGATACGCAGTATTTT CASSLLSGGGTDTQYF
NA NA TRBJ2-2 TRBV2 TGTGCCAGCAGTCCGTGGGGGTCTGCGAACACCGGGGAGCTGTTTTTT CASSPWGSANTGELFF
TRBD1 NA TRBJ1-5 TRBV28 TGTGCCAGCAGTTTAAGGGACAGGAGCCCCAATCAGCCCCAGCATTTT CASSLRDRSPNQPQHF
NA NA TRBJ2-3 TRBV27 TGTGCCAGCAGTGACAGACTAGATACGCAGTATTTT CASSDRLDTQYF
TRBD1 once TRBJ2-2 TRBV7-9 TGTGCCAGCAGCGGGGGACAGACGAACACCGGGGAGCTGTTTTTT CASSGGQTNTGELFF
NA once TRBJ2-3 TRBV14 TGTGCCAGCAGCCAAGAGGCAGGGGTGCCCACAGATACGCAGTATTTT CASSQEAGVPTDTQYF
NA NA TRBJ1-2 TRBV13 TGTGCCAGCAGCTTAACACAGGGAGGTGGCTACACCTTC CASSLTQGGGYTF
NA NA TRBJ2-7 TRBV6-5 TGTGCCAGCGCAAAGGGGGTTTTCTTGGGTACGCAGTACTTC CASAKGVFLGTQYF
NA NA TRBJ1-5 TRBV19 TGTGCCAGTAGTATCGGCCAGGGCTTGGGTCAGCCCCAGCATTTT CASSIGQGLGQPQHF
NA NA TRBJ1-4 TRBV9 TGTGCCAGCAGCGTCGGGCTGAATGAAAAACTGTTTTTT CASSVGLNEKLFF
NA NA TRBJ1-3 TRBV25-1 TGTGCCAGCAGTGAAAGGCAGCTCTCTGGAAACACCATATATTTT CASSERQLSGNTIYF
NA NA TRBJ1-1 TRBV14 TGTGCCAGCAGGGCTACAGGGAACACTGAAGCTTTCTTT CASRATGNTEAFF
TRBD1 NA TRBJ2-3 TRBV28 TGTGCCAGCAGTTTAGCTGAGGGGGCGCTACCCAACACAGATACGCAGTATTTT CASSLAEGALPNTDTQYF
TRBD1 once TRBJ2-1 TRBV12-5 TGTGCTAGTGGCGCCGGGACAGGGCCCTACAATGAGCAGTTCTTC CASGAGTGPYNEQFF
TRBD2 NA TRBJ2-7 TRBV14 TGTGCCAGCAGCCCCGGGACTAATGAGCAGTACTTC CASSPGTNEQYF
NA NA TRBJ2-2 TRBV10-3 TGTGCCATCAGTGAGTCTCTCGGTCGGGGGCCCGTTGGGGAGCTGTTTTTT CAISESLGRGPVGELFF
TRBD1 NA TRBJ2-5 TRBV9 TGTGCCAGCAGCCAGGGACAGGGGCTAGGGACCCAGTACTTC CASSQGQGLGTQYF
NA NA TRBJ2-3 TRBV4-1 TGCGCCAGCAGCCGGACGGCACTACCTAGCACAGATACGCAGTATTTT CASSRTALPSTDTQYF
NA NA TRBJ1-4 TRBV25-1 TGTGCCAGCAGTGTCTACTCCCCGGGAGCCGAAAAACTGTTTTTT CASSVYSPGAEKLFF
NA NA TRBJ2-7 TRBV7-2 TGTGCCAGCAGCCCCCGGGGGCTACAGGGGGGGTCTTCCTACGAGCAGTACTTC CASSPRGLQGGSSYEQYF
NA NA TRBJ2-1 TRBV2 TGTGCCAGCAGTATCGAGGGGGTGGTGCGGGAGAACAATGAGCAGTTCTTC CASSIEGVVRENNEQFF
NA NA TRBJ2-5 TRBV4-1 TGCGCCAGCAGCCAAGCCGGGGAGACCCAGTACTTC CASSQAGETQYF
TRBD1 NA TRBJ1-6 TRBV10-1 TGCGCCAGCAGTCCGGGACAGCGGTCCTCACCCCTCCACTTT CASSPGQRSSPLHF
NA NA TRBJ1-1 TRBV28 TGTGCCAGCAGTTCCTTCCAGGGGAACACTGAAGCTTTCTTT CASSSFQGNTEAFF
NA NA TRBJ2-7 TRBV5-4 TGTGCCAGCAGCCAAGGGAGTTACTACGAGCAGTACTTC CASSQGSYYEQYF
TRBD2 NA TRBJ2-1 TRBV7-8 TGTGCCAGCAGCAAGGGGACTAGCGCGAGGTTCAATGAGCAGTTCTTC CASSKGTSARFNEQFF
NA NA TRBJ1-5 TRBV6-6 TGTGCCAGCAGGGACCGCCCTCAACGACAGCCCCAGCATTTT CASRDRPQRQPQHF
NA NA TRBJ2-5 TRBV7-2 TGTGCCAGCAGCTTGGGGGCAGGGACCCAGTACTTC CASSLGAGTQYF
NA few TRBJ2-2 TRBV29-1 TGCAGCGTTGGGGTTGCGAACACCGGGGAGCTGTTTTTT CSVGVANTGELFF
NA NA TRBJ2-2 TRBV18 TGTGCCAGCTCACCTACACAGGGAGTGGACACCGGGGAGCTGTTTTTT CASSPTQGVDTGELFF